The present entry profiles one T cell receptor beta chain with its context. CDR3 length: 15 amino acids. V lost 5 bases to trimming and J lost 6 bases, with 17 bases between them. Germline CDR1 reads SEHNR; CDR2 reads FQNEAQ (reference sequence). The sample belongs to a study of T cell changes during pregnancy in multiple sclerosis. Data came from immunoSEQ multiplex PCR; TCRdb stores just in-frame clones and leaves some out. The data show about 68,000 clones, with about 90% seen just once and 0.65% to 1% held by the top ten. The input for sequencing was peripheral blood, taken in the second trimester of pregnancy. This TCR derives from a female donor with multiple sclerosis, enrolled in a pregnancy study. The chain joins TRBV7-9 to TRBJ2-1; tentative D call: TRBD1 (6 bases). The CDR3 here is CASSLPWTVGNEQFF. CDR3 in DNA: TGTGCCAGCAGCCTCCCCTGGACAGTGGGCAATGAGCAGTTCTTC.